A selection of T cell receptor beta chains follows, all from one sample in a study of T cell responses to AZD1222 COVID-19 vaccine. Sequencing was performed with immunoSEQ multiplex PCR; in TCRdb, only in-frame clones are kept and a portion is missing. The sample has about 110,000 clones; 80% to 95% are singletons. Sequencing was performed on peripheral blood, taken 28 days after the second AZD1222 dose. All receptors come from an adult who received the AZD1222 COVID-19 vaccine. The CDR3 runs from the conserved cysteine through the conserved F or W. A D gene is named only where the DNA matches it firmly. Part of the rows lack a size; the others show once, few, many or a class for expanded clones.

J gene | D gene | clone size | V gene | CDR3 protein | CDR3 DNA
TRBJ2-4 | TRBD1 | . | TRBV5-1 | CASSWGQGEDIQYF | TGCGCCAGCAGCTGGGGACAGGGTGAGGACATTCAGTACTTC
TRBJ2-7 | TRBD1 | . | TRBV19 | CASSPIHRGSDEQYF | TGTGCCAGTAGTCCTATACACAGGGGGAGCGACGAGCAGTACTTC
TRBJ2-3 | TRBD1 | . | TRBV7-2 | CASSLEGQGIMDTQYF | TGTGCCAGCAGCTTAGAGGGACAGGGGATCATGGATACGCAGTATTTT
TRBJ2-2 | . | . | TRBV19 | CASSISGELFF | TGTGCCAGTAGTATTTCCGGGGAGCTGTTTTTT
TRBJ2-5 | . | . | TRBV7-2 | CASSPRITQETQYF | TGTGCCAGCAGCCCTAGGATCACTCAAGAGACCCAGTACTTC
TRBJ2-7 | TRBD1 | . | TRBV18 | CASSSGTGDYEQYF | TGTGCCAGCTCCTCCGGGACAGGAGACTACGAGCAGTACTTC
TRBJ2-3 | TRBD2 | . | TRBV9 | CASSPHGGAVVTDTQYF | TGTGCCAGCAGCCCACACGGGGGGGCGGTGGTAACAGATACGCAGTATTTT
TRBJ1-2 | . | . | TRBV11-2 | CASSLDGAQGGYTF | TGTGCCAGCAGCTTAGACGGGGCGCAAGGAGGCTACACCTTC
TRBJ1-5 | . | once | TRBV6-2/TRBV6-3 | CASSPQGEAQPQHF | TGTGCCAGCAGCCCCCAGGGCGAAGCCCAGCCCCAGCATTTT
TRBJ2-5 | TRBD1 | . | TRBV14 | CASSQEGTGGQTQYF | TGTGCCAGCAGCCAAGAGGGGACAGGGGGACAGACCCAGTACTTC
TRBJ2-5 | . | . | TRBV18 | CASSPPATPPETQYF | TGTGCCAGCTCACCACCGGCGACACCGCCCGAGACCCAGTACTTC
TRBJ2-5 | . | . | TRBV6-2/TRBV6-3 | CASSRSPGEETQYF | TGTGCCAGCAGCCGGTCACCGGGGGAAGAGACCCAGTACTTC
TRBJ1-2 | . | . | TRBV19 | CASSIGDTGYTF | TGTGCCAGTAGTATAGGTGACACTGGCTACACCTTC
TRBJ2-7 | TRBD1 | . | TRBV6-5 | CASSYSGARGQDQYF | TGTGCCAGCAGTTACTCTGGGGCCAGGGGGCAAGATCAGTACTTC
TRBJ1-5 | . | . | TRBV11-2 | CASSLEAGMGNQPQHF | TGTGCCAGCAGCTTAGAGGCAGGGATGGGCAATCAGCCCCAGCATTTT
TRBJ2-7 | . | . | TRBV7-8 | CASSSPEYEQYF | TGTGCCAGCAGCTCTCCGGAATATGAGCAGTACTTC
TRBJ2-2 | . | once | TRBV24-1 | CATRPSRDGDHTGELFF | TGTGCCACCAGACCCTCCCGGGATGGGGATCACACCGGGGAGCTGTTTTTT
TRBJ1-2 | . | once | TRBV6-1 | CASSELGDYGYTF | TGTGCCAGCAGTGAACTCGGCGACTATGGCTACACCTTC
TRBJ1-6 | TRBD1 | . | TRBV6-2/TRBV6-3 | CASSAGTGFYNSPLHF | TGTGCCAGCAGCGCAGGGACAGGGTTCTATAATTCACCCCTCCACTTT
TRBJ1-5 | TRBD1 | . | TRBV2 | CASSRQGAQPQHF | TGTGCCAGCAGTAGACAGGGGGCTCAGCCCCAGCATTTT
TRBJ1-1 | . | . | TRBV5-5 | CASSLLHSMNTEAFF | TGTGCCAGCAGCTTGCTGCACAGTATGAACACTGAAGCTTTCTTT
TRBJ1-4 | . | . | TRBV7-2 | CASSSPFGQGNEKLFF | TGTGCCAGCAGCTCCCCGTTTGGTCAGGGAAATGAAAAACTGTTTTTT
TRBJ2-1 | TRBD2 | once | TRBV6-2/TRBV6-3 | CASSYSKGLAGVSSYNEQFF | TGTGCCAGCAGTTACTCGAAGGGACTAGCGGGGGTGAGCTCCTACAATGAGCAGTTCTTC
TRBJ2-7 | TRBD1 | . | TRBV6-2/TRBV6-3 | CASSYTTGVGDYEQYF | TGTGCCAGCAGTTACACTACAGGGGTAGGAGACTACGAGCAGTACTTC
TRBJ1-4 | TRBD1 | . | TRBV5-5 | CASSVGQGNLREKLFF | TGTGCCAGCAGCGTGGGACAGGGGAACCTGCGTGAAAAACTGTTTTTT
TRBJ2-7 | . | . | TRBV6-5 | CASSPAQGPYEQYF | TGTGCCAGCAGCCCGGCGCAGGGCCCCTACGAGCAGTACTTC
TRBJ1-4 | . | . | TRBV2 | CASSVLRANEKLFF | TGTGCCAGCAGCGTACTCAGGGCTAATGAAAAACTGTTTTTT
TRBJ2-3 | . | . | TRBV4-3 | CASSQRRISTDTQYF | TGCGCCAGCAGCCAGCGACGGATCAGCACAGATACGCAGTATTTT
TRBJ2-7 | TRBD1 | . | TRBV28 | CASRGQGPYEQYF | TGTGCCAGCCGGGGACAGGGACCCTACGAGCAGTACTTC
TRBJ2-2 | . | . | TRBV5-6 | CASSLGTIINTGELFF | TGTGCCAGCAGCCTGGGGACCATAATTAACACCGGGGAGCTGTTTTTT
TRBJ1-2 | . | few | TRBV5-6 | CASSLQGGHGYTF | TGTGCCAGCAGCTTGCAGGGAGGGCATGGCTACACCTTC
TRBJ2-2 | . | . | TRBV5-4 | CASRKGGPHTGELFF | TGTGCCAGCAGGAAGGGGGGGCCTCACACCGGGGAGCTGTTTTTT
TRBJ2-3 | . | . | TRBV7-2 | CASSLALLGSTDTQYF | TGTGCCAGCAGCTTAGCCCTACTAGGGAGCACAGATACGCAGTATTTT
TRBJ2-1 | . | . | TRBV19 | CASSMGVEQFF | TGTGCCAGTAGTATGGGGGTTGAGCAGTTCTTC
TRBJ1-1 | . | . | TRBV7-9 | CASSPDTVWDTEAFF | TGTGCCAGCAGCCCGGACACAGTCTGGGACACTGAAGCTTTCTTT
TRBJ1-2 | . | . | TRBV9 | CASTVGGRYGYTF | TGTGCCAGCACAGTAGGGGGTCGATATGGCTACACCTTC
TRBJ2-2 | . | . | TRBV4-2 | CASSPGGANGELFF | TGTGCCAGCAGCCCGGGCGGGGCGAACGGGGAGCTGTTTTTT
TRBJ1-2 | . | . | TRBV5-1 | CASSLEPSNYGYTF | TGCGCCAGCAGCTTGGAACCGTCCAACTATGGCTACACCTTC
TRBJ2-1 | . | . | TRBV21-1 | CARGMGLADVSYNEQFF | TGTGCCAGAGGGATGGGACTAGCGGATGTCTCCTACAATGAGCAGTTCTTC
TRBJ1-3 | . | . | TRBV16 | CASSPIRELSGNTIYF | TGTGCCAGCAGCCCAATCAGGGAACTCTCTGGAAACACCATATATTTT
TRBJ1-1 | TRBD1 | . | TRBV6-4 | CASSPRTGLNTEAFF | TGTGCCAGCAGTCCGAGGACAGGGCTGAACACTGAAGCTTTCTTT
TRBJ1-6 | TRBD1 | . | TRBV7-9 | CASSFLTGMVSPLHF | TGTGCCAGCAGCTTCCTGACAGGGATGGTTTCACCCCTCCACTTT
TRBJ2-3 | . | . | TRBV9 | CASSVVSDWDGTDTQYF | TGTGCCAGCAGCGTAGTATCCGACTGGGACGGCACAGATACGCAGTATTTT
TRBJ2-3 | . | . | TRBV18 | CASSPGLTTPTDTQYF | TGTGCCAGCTCACCGGGACTTACGACCCCCACAGATACGCAGTATTTT
TRBJ1-4 | TRBD1 | . | TRBV5-1 | CASSLGTGGPTTNEKLFF | TGCGCCAGCAGCTTGGGGACAGGTGGTCCCACAACTAATGAAAAACTGTTTTTT
TRBJ1-4 | TRBD1 | . | TRBV2 | CASSEGTGISEKLFF | TGTGCCAGCAGTGAGGGGACAGGGATTAGTGAAAAACTGTTTTTT
TRBJ1-1 | . | . | TRBV7-3 | CASSPRATNTEAFF | TGTGCCAGCAGCCCCCGGGCGACGAACACTGAAGCTTTCTTT
TRBJ1-6 | TRBD1 | few | TRBV4-3 | CASSQGQLNSPLHF | TGCGCCAGCAGCCAGGGACAGTTAAACTCACCCCTCCACTTT
TRBJ2-2 | TRBD2 | . | TRBV7-6 | CASSLGAGVIPTGELFF | TGTGCCAGCAGCTTAGGAGCGGGGGTTATCCCCACCGGGGAGCTGTTTTTT
TRBJ2-3 | TRBD2 | once | TRBV5-8 | CASSSLAGGYTDTQYF | TGTGCCAGCAGCTCCCTTGCGGGGGGATACACAGATACGCAGTATTTT
TRBJ2-7 | TRBD1 | . | TRBV6-5 | CAISRQGAYEQYF | TGTGCCATTTCTAGACAGGGGGCTTACGAGCAGTACTTC
TRBJ1-2 | . | once | TRBV27 | CASSLREADYGYTF | TGTGCCAGCAGTTTGCGGGAGGCTGACTATGGCTACACCTTC
TRBJ1-2 | TRBD1 | . | TRBV7-8 | CASSLTGTANYGYTF | TGTGCCAGCAGCTTGACCGGGACAGCTAACTATGGCTACACCTTC
TRBJ2-1 | . | . | TRBV7-8 | CASSSTGDNEQFF | TGTGCCAGCAGCTCTACAGGAGACAATGAGCAGTTCTTC
TRBJ2-5 | . | . | TRBV5-6 | CASSFADYLRETQYF | TGTGCCAGCAGCTTTGCGGACTACCTTAGGGAGACCCAGTACTTC
TRBJ1-2 | . | . | TRBV12-3/TRBV12-4 | CASSLQIWYGYTF | TGTGCCAGCAGTTTACAGATTTGGTATGGCTACACCTTC
TRBJ2-1 | TRBD1 | . | TRBV6-2/TRBV6-3 | CASSQGVPSYNEQFF | TGTGCCAGCAGTCAGGGGGTTCCTTCCTACAATGAGCAGTTCTTC
TRBJ2-5 | TRBD2 | . | TRBV7-2 | CASSLPSGGETQYF | TGTGCCAGCAGCTTACCTAGCGGGGGGGAGACCCAGTACTTC
TRBJ2-3 | TRBD2 | . | TRBV11-2 | CASSRRGGTSDGSTDTQYF | TGTGCCAGCAGCCGAAGGGGGGGGACTAGCGACGGGAGCACAGATACGCAGTATTTT